The 27 T cell receptor beta chains reported below all come from one sample, sequenced in a study of cytomegalovirus exposure and HLA in healthy donors. In the PCR, 60 Vbeta and 13 Jbeta primers were used. TCRdb's copy holds only in-frame clones and misses some; the assay was immunoSEQ multiplex PCR. Of 150,000 or so clones listed, 75% are singletons. The sample was PBMCs. The receptors derive from a woman between 40 and 50 years old in good health and CMV-seropositive.

This clone was seen more than once but under ten times. The rearrangement joins TRBV7-3 to TRBJ2-3; TRBD2 aligns across 11 bases. Losses at the gene ends were 5 bases for V and 0 bases for J; bases not matched to a gene: 10. The CDR3 covers 18 residues. Germline lookup yields CDR1 SGHTA and CDR2 FQGTGA. The CDR3 sequence: CASSRTSGGGGSTDTQYF. The DNA of the CDR3 is TGTGCCAGCAGCCGAACTAGCGGGGGAGGGGGTAGCACAGATACGCAGTATTTT.

The V call is TRBV7-2, the J call TRBJ1-4, with D perhaps TRBD1 (5 bases). Trimming removed 4 bases from V and 3 bases from J, with 15 bases in between. The CDR3 is made up of 16 amino acids. Germline lookup yields CDR1 SGHTA and CDR2 FQGNSA. In DNA, the CDR3 is TGTGCCAGCAGCTCCCTCCGGGGGGTAGCTAATGAAAAACTGTTTTTT. Translation: CASSSLRGVANEKLFF.

This sequence joins TRBV19 and TRBJ2-7, with 7 bases lining up with TRBD1. The germline gives CDR1 LNHDA, CDR2 SQIVND (reference sequence). V trimming: 6 bases; J trimming: 1 base; junction bases outside the gene matches: 6. The CDR3 is 14 amino acids. CDR3 in DNA: TGTGCCAGTAGAGCGACAGGGCAGTCCTACGAGCAGTACTTC. It is translated as CASRATGQSYEQYF.

The chain couples TRBV9 to TRBJ2-1; 10 bases are a match to TRBD2. Germline V lookup: CDR1 SGDLS, CDR2 YYNGEE. CDR3 length: 15 amino acids. Trimming took 0 bases from V and 5 from J; bases not matched to a gene: 2. Here the CDR3 reads CASSVGLAGDNEQFF. The CDR3, as DNA: TGTGCCAGCAGCGTAGGTCTAGCGGGGGACAATGAGCAGTTCTTC.

Only a few counts were recorded for this clone. The chain carries TRBV6-5 and TRBJ1-1; 7 positions agree with TRBD1. V was pared by 5 bases and J by 3 bases, with 6 bases of the junction left unmatched. Germline V gives CDR1 MNHEY, CDR2 SVGAGI. This CDR3 spans 14 amino acids. The CDR3 coding sequence is TGTGCCAGCAGTCTAAAGACAGGGTACACTGAAGCTTTCTTT. Encoded protein: CASSLKTGYTEAFF.

The chain employs TRBV2 and TRBJ1-2, with D maybe TRBD1 (6 bases). This CDR3 contains 14 residues. Trimming took 3 bases from V and 3 from J, leaving 11 bases between them. CDR1 and CDR2 (germline): SNHLY, FYNNEI. The CDR3 protein is CASSDWGLDYGYTF. The CDR3, as DNA: TGTGCCAGCAGTGACTGGGGGCTTGACTATGGCTACACCTTC.

This chain connects TRBV2 to TRBJ2-1, with D perhaps TRBD1 (5 bases). CDR3 length: 13 amino acids. Trimming left V 10 bases short and J 5 bases short, with 15 bases between. Germline CDR1 is SNHLY and CDR2 is FYNNEI. The CDR3 is CATSRTLNNEQFF. The CDR3 nucleotides read TGTGCCACCTCCCGGACACTCAACAATGAGCAGTTCTTC.

The chain recombines TRBV18 with TRBJ2-6; TRBD1 aligns across 10 bases. The CDR3 runs to 17 residues. Germline CDR1 and CDR2: KGHSH and LQKENI. J was trimmed by 1 base and V by 2 bases; bases with no gene match: 2. The chain's CDR3 is CASSPWDRGSGANVLTF. CDR3 DNA sequence: TGTGCCAGCTCACCATGGGACAGGGGTTCTGGGGCCAACGTCCTGACTTTC.

This rearrangement joins TRBV18 to TRBJ2-5; the match to TRBD2 covers 10 bases. The DNA end lines up better with TRBJ2-7; the J call may be wrong. From germline, CDR1 is KGHSH and CDR2 LQKENI. The CDR3 is made up of 13 amino acids. The CDR3, as DNA: TGTGCCAGCTCGCCGGGACTAGCGAACGAGCAGTACTTC. It codes for CASSPGLANEQYF.

This clone was counted only a few times. The rearrangement uses TRBV28 and TRBJ1-4; TRBD1 might be the D (6 bases). Trimming shortened V by 4 bases and J by 3 bases, and 24 bases separated the two germline ends. Germline assignment: CDR1 MDHEN and CDR2 SYDVKM. The CDR3 spans 19 residues. CDR3 DNA: TGTGCCAGCAGTTCTTACAGGGTCCCTTTTACGACGGCTAATGAAAAACTGTTTTTT. It translates to CASSSYRVPFTTANEKLFF. Drawing the rest from reference TRBV28 and TRBJ1-4, the complete variable domain is DVKVTQSSRYLVKRTGEKVFLECVQDMDHENMFWYRQDPGLGLRLIYFSYDVKMKEKGDIPEGYSVSREKKERFSLILESASTNQTSMYLCASSSYRVPFTTANEKLFFGSGTQLSVL.

The rearrangement links TRBV11-2 to TRBJ1-1, with D possibly being TRBD1 (5 bases). This CDR3 comprises 13 residues. Trimming removed 4 bases from V and 5 bases from J, with 11 bases in between. CDR1 and CDR2 from the germline V gene are SGHAT and FQNNGV. CDR3 residues: CASSSQGRTEAFF. The CDR3 coding sequence is TGTGCCAGCAGCTCTCAGGGTAGAACTGAAGCTTTCTTT.

This chain uses TRBV4-3 with TRBJ2-7; 14 bases line up with TRBD2. Germline CDR1 reads LGHNA; CDR2 reads YSLEER. The CDR3 extends over 16 amino acids. The V segment lost 1 base and the J segment 6 bases; nucleotides outside the gene matches: 5. The CDR3 DNA is TGCGCCAGCAGCCAAGCCCGACTAGCGGGAGGGTTCGAGCAGTACTTC. Residues: CASSQARLAGGFEQYF.

CDR3 sequence reads: CASSFDWRVRGELFF. The CDR3 DNA is TGCGCCAGCAGTTTTGACTGGCGGGTACGCGGGGAGCTGTTTTTT. The rearrangement links TRBV5-1 to TRBJ2-2; a weak D match, TRBD2 (5 bases). This CDR3 is 15 amino acids long. V lost 5 bases to trimming and J lost 7 bases, with 18 bases between them. Germline CDR1 and CDR2: SGHRS and YFSETQ.

The table lists this clone with a count of one. The V and J genes are TRBV11-3 and TRBJ1-1; weak D call: TRBD1 (5 bases). V was shortened by 2 bases and J by 5 bases, with 9 bases between the two germline ends. Germline lookup yields CDR1 SGHNT and CDR2 YENEEA. CDR3 length: 13 residues. DNA for the CDR3: TGTGCCAGCAGCTTATTGGGGGGGACTGAAGCTTTCTTT. It yields the protein CASSLLGGTEAFF.

The V call is TRBV9, the J call TRBJ2-2; 11 bases line up with TRBD1. Germline assignment: CDR1 SGDLS and CDR2 YYNGEE. The CDR3 is 16 residues long. J was trimmed by 6 bases and V by 1 base; bases with no gene match: 5. CDR3 sequence (DNA): TGTGCCAGCAGCGTATGGGGACAGGGGGTATCCGGGGAGCTGTTTTTT. Protein product: CASSVWGQGVSGELFF.

The genes are TRBV15 and TRBJ2-7, with D maybe TRBD1 (9 bases). V was cut by 5 bases and J by 6 bases, with 23 bases left in between. The CDR3 is 16 amino acids. Germline assignment: CDR1 LNHNV and CDR2 YYDKDF (reference sequence). The CDR3 sequence is CATSLREGQGSFEQYF. CDR3 DNA: TGTGCCACCAGCCTCCGGGAGGGACAGGGTAGTTTCGAGCAGTACTTC.

The rearrangement uses TRBV5-1 and TRBJ1-3, with 8 nucleotides matching TRBD1. The V gene's germline CDR1 is SGHRS and CDR2 YFSETQ. This CDR3 has 16 residues. Trimming cost V 4 bases and J 9 bases; bases outside gene matches: 15. The CDR3 loop reads CASSHKGSGGESTIYF. The DNA for the CDR3 is TGCGCCAGCAGCCACAAGGGTTCAGGGGGCGAAAGCACCATATATTTT.

The chain recombines TRBV28 with TRBJ2-3; D is perhaps TRBD1 (6 bases). The germline V and J ends were trimmed by 6 bases and 4 bases, with 14 bases remaining between them. CDR1 MDHEN and CDR2 SYDVKM come from the germline V gene. The CDR3 sequence is 14 residues long. As DNA, the CDR3 is TGTGCCAGCAGCCGGACAGCCATTCCAGATACGCAGTATTTT. It translates to CASSRTAIPDTQYF. The full variable domain, its missing parts supplied by reference TRBV28 and TRBJ2-3, is DVKVTQSSRYLVKRTGEKVFLECVQDMDHENMFWYRQDPGLGLRLIYFSYDVKMKEKGDIPEGYSVSREKKERFSLILESASTNQTSMYLCASSRTAIPDTQYFGPGTRLTVL.

The V call is TRBV9, the J call TRBJ2-1; 9 bases line up with TRBD2. Trimming took 2 bases from V and 0 from J; bases not matched to a gene: 6. CDR3 length: 17 amino acids. CDR1 is SGDLS and CDR2 is YYNGEE in the germline V gene. This chain's CDR3 is CASSVSSGSGSYNEQFF. The CDR3 DNA reads TGTGCCAGCAGCGTTAGTAGCGGGAGTGGCTCCTACAATGAGCAGTTCTTC.

The chain carries TRBV5-1 and TRBJ1-5; D possibly corresponds to TRBD1 (6 bases). The V end lost 5 bases, the J end lost 3 bases, and 12 bases lay between the germline ends. Germline CDR1 and CDR2: SGHRS and YFSETQ. The CDR3 has 14 residues. CDR3 amino acids: CASRAWTANQPQHF. Here the CDR3 DNA reads TGCGCCAGCAGGGCCTGGACAGCCAATCAGCCCCAGCATTTT.

A single count supports this clone. This rearrangement joins TRBV15 to TRBJ1-2, with a tentative D call TRBD1 (6 bases). Germline V gene lookup returns CDR1 LNHNV and CDR2 YYDKDF (reference sequence). Between the trimmed V and J ends, which lost 3 bases and 4 bases, there was a span of 15 bases. This CDR3 has 15 residues. The CDR3 region has the DNA TGTGCCACCAGCAGTCCCCTGACAGGAACCTATGGCTACACCTTC. It translates to CATSSPLTGTYGYTF.

V usage is TRBV21-1 and J usage is TRBJ2-7; the table's D call, TRBD2, has no DNA check behind it. TRBV21-1 is a pseudogene. This CDR3 has 16 residues. CDR3 region: CASSKGDGDCDYEQYF. As DNA, the CDR3 is TGTGCCAGCAGCAAAGGGGATGGGGACTGCGACTACGAGCAGTACTTC.

As concerns this clone: A read error may account for a junction end that differs from germline. The chain employs TRBV5-6 and TRBJ2-2, with D perhaps matching TRBD2 (5 bases). The CDR3 length is 15 residues. CDR1 and CDR2 from the germline V gene are SGHDT and YYEEEE. CDR3 DNA sequence: TGTGCCAGCGGCTTGCACTCCCCGGGAACCGGGGAGCTGTTTTTT. As protein: CASGLHSPGTGELFF.

This chain links TRBV7-9 with TRBJ2-7; TRBD1 is a possible D gene (5 bases). Germline loops: CDR1 SEHNR, CDR2 FQNEAQ (reference sequence). The V end lost 5 bases, the J end lost 0 bases, and 14 bases lay between the germline ends. The CDR3 is 15 amino acids. CDR3 residues: CASSTGHKSSYEQYF. The CDR3 DNA is TGTGCCAGCAGCACCGGACACAAGAGCTCCTACGAGCAGTACTTC. Full variable domain (remainder filled in from reference TRBV7-9 and TRBJ2-7): DTGVSQNPRHKITKRGQNVTFRCDPISEHNRLYWYRQTLGQGPEFLTYFQNEAQLEKSRLLSDRFSAERPKGSFSTLEIQRTEQGDSAMYLCASSTGHKSSYEQYFGPGTRLTVT.

The V gene is TRBV19, the J gene TRBJ1-5; D is possibly TRBD1 (5 bases). Between the trimmed V and J ends, which lost 6 bases and 3 bases, there was a span of 12 bases. CDR3 length: 14 amino acids. Per germline, CDR1 LNHDA and CDR2 SQIVND (reference sequence). The CDR3, as DNA: TGTGCCAGTAGCCCAAGACAGATCAATCAGCCCCAGCATTTT. Its protein is CASSPRQINQPQHF. The entire variable domain, with the rest obtained from reference TRBV19 and TRBJ1-5, is as follows: DGGITQSPKYLFRKEGQNVTLSCEQNLNHDAMYWYRQDPGQGLRLIYYSQIVNDFQKGDIAEGYSVSREKKESFPLTVTSAQKNPTAFYLCASSPRQINQPQHFGDGTRLSIL.

The V call is TRBV9, the J call TRBJ2-2; D perhaps matches TRBD2 (5 bases). V lost 7 bases and J lost 2, with 12 bases in between. CDR3 size: 14 residues. Germline lookup yields CDR1 SGDLS and CDR2 YYNGEE. The CDR3: CASGSGINTGELFF. The CDR3, as DNA: TGTGCCAGCGGCAGCGGAATCAACACCGGGGAGCTGTTTTTT.

The rearrangement joins TRBV11-2 to TRBJ1-1; 10 bases align to TRBD1. J gave up 1 base and V 5 bases, and 4 bases lay outside the gene matches. The V gene's germline CDR1 is SGHAT and CDR2 FQNNGV. The CDR3 totals 15 residues. The CDR3 DNA sequence: TGTGCCAGCAGCCTGACAGGGGGCGAGAACACTGAAGCTTTCTTT. Amino acid sequence: CASSLTGGENTEAFF.